These 22 T cell receptor beta chains originate from one sample sequenced in a study of T cell responses to AZD1222 COVID-19 vaccine. Method: immunoSEQ multiplex PCR; TCRdb's copy keeps in-frame clones and lacks some. The sample has around 150,000 clones; 90% are singletons. The specimen comprised peripheral blood, sampled 28 days after the second AZD1222 dose. The receptors come from an adult who received the AZD1222 COVID-19 vaccine.

CDR3 DNA sequence: TGTGCCAGCAGTTACTCGGGGGTTACCGATGAAAAACTGTTTTTT. It translates to CASSYSGVTDEKLFF. The chain is built from TRBV6-6 and TRBJ1-4, with D possibly matching TRBD1 (5 bases). V dropped 0 bases and J dropped 6 bases, with 11 bases sitting between them. The CDR3 contains 15 residues. Germline-derived CDR1 and CDR2 are MNHNY and SVGAGI (reference sequence).

The CDR3 reads CASTPFGGGGILFANTGELFF. In DNA form, the CDR3 reads TGTGCCAGTACTCCATTTGGGGGAGGCGGGATATTGTTCGCGAACACCGGGGAGCTGTTTTTT. V is TRBV19 and J is TRBJ2-2, with D possibly matching TRBD2 (6 bases). Germline V gene data show CDR1 as LNHDA and CDR2 as SQIVND (reference sequence). This CDR3 has 21 amino acids. Between the trimmed V and J ends, which lost 7 bases and 0 bases, there was a span of 30 bases.

The chain joins TRBV28 to TRBJ1-6; the match to TRBD1 covers 10 bases. V shed 6 bases, J shed 10 bases, and the junction held 3 bases outside the gene matches. Per the germline V gene, CDR1 is MDHEN and CDR2 is SYDVKM. The CDR3 covers 13 residues. The CDR3 coding sequence is TGTGCCAGCAGCGACAGGGGGCGGTCACCCCTCCACTTT. Amino acid sequence: CASSDRGRSPLHF.

The chain has TRBV6-2 or TRBV6-3 and TRBJ2-6, with TRBD1 identical over 9 bases. CDR1 MNHEY and CDR2 SVGEGT come from the germline V gene. This CDR3 has 18 residues. Trimming cost V 2 bases and J 4 bases; bases outside gene matches: 9. The DNA of the CDR3 is TGTGCCAGCAGTTACGACCGGGACAGGGAAGCCGGGGCCAACGTCCTGACTTTC. Protein product: CASSYDRDREAGANVLTF.

The chain couples TRBV2 to TRBJ1-1; no clear D gene. Germline assignment: CDR1 SNHLY and CDR2 FYNNEI. Trimming pared 5 bases from V and 1 base from J, leaving 8 bases between. CDR3 length: 13 residues. CDR3 in amino acids: CASSRAGNTEAFF. For the CDR3, the DNA is TGTGCCAGCAGTAGAGCCGGGAACACTGAAGCTTTCTTT.

This sequence joins TRBV9 and TRBJ2-1; D gene uncertain. The CDR3 sequence is 12 residues long. From germline, CDR1 is SGDLS and CDR2 YYNGEE. The V and J ends lost 4 bases and 4 bases respectively, with 6 bases between them. CDR3: CASSPSYNEQFF. The CDR3 region has the DNA TGTGCCAGCAGCCCATCGTACAATGAGCAGTTCTTC.

This clone was detected only once. V is TRBV24-1 and J is TRBJ2-3, with 14 bases aligning to TRBD2. The CDR3 is 17 residues long. With 3 bases clipped from V and 1 base from J, the junction kept 2 bases outside the gene matches. Germline lookup yields CDR1 KGHDR and CDR2 SFDVKD. The CDR3 DNA follows: TGTGCCACCAGTGATCCGGGACTAGCGGGAGGCACAGATACGCAGTATTTT. Its protein is CATSDPGLAGGTDTQYF.

CDR3 bases: TGCGCCAGCAGCCACCGGGGTAGGACTGAAGCTTTCTTT. Protein: CASSHRGRTEAFF. The chain employs TRBV5-1 and TRBJ1-1; the D is unclear. The V gene's germline CDR1 is SGHRS and CDR2 YFSETQ. The V end was cut by 4 bases, the J end by 5 bases, with 12 bases between. The CDR3 has 13 residues.

The chain has TRBV6-4 and TRBJ1-2, with 8 bases aligning to TRBD1. This CDR3 is built from 18 residues. The germline V gene encodes CDR1 MRHNA and CDR2 SNTAGT. V dropped 2 bases and J dropped 8; count of bases not matched to a gene: 19. CDR3 loop: CASSDLRQGWGMLGGYTF. In DNA, the CDR3 is TGTGCCAGCAGTGACCTTCGACAGGGGTGGGGTATGTTAGGCGGCTACACCTTC.

The genes are TRBV18 and TRBJ1-1; D not certain. With 2 bases removed from V and 5 bases from J, the gap between germline ends came to 12 bases. The CDR3 spans 14 residues. Germline lookup yields CDR1 KGHSH and CDR2 LQKENI. CDR3 residues: CASSPAAGITEAFF. The CDR3 DNA reads TGTGCCAGCTCACCAGCGGCAGGTATTACTGAAGCTTTCTTT. The full variable domain, in which reference TRBV18 and TRBJ1-1 provide the parts outside the CDR3, is NAGVMQNPRHLVRRRGQEARLRCSPMKGHSHVYWYRQLPEEGLKFMVYLQKENIIDESGMPKERFSAEFPKEGPSILRIQQVVRGDSAAYFCASSPAAGITEAFFGQGTRLTVV.

This sequence joins TRBV10-1 and TRBJ1-3; weak D call: TRBD1 (5 bases). Trimming shortened V by 7 bases and J by 0 bases, and 10 bases separated the two germline ends. There are 14 residues in the CDR3. Germline V lookup: CDR1 WNHNN, CDR2 SYGVQD (reference sequence). In DNA form, the CDR3 reads TGCGCCAGCACCAGAGACAGCTCTGGAAACACCATATATTTT. It specifies CASTRDSSGNTIYF.

The rearrangement uses TRBV7-9 and TRBJ1-2; the match to TRBD1 covers 7 bases. V was pared by 3 bases and J by 8 bases, with 9 bases of the junction left unmatched. From germline, CDR1 is SEHNR and CDR2 FQNEAQ (reference sequence). CDR3 length: 14 amino acids. The CDR3 DNA is TGTGCCAGCAGCTTTGGGACAGCCCTACAGGGCTACACCTTC. Translation: CASSFGTALQGYTF.

The genes are TRBV13 and TRBJ2-5, with 7 bases lining up with TRBD2. CDR1 and CDR2 from the germline V gene are PRHDT and FYEKMQ (reference sequence). The CDR3 has 16 amino acids. V lost 4 bases, J lost 4 bases, and 12 bases stayed unmatched. Here the CDR3 reads CASSSRRAGRGETQYF. The CDR3 nucleotides read TGTGCCAGCAGCTCGCGCCGGGCGGGGAGGGGAGAGACCCAGTACTTC.

V usage is TRBV6-5 and J usage is TRBJ1-4; no definite D call. The ends were cut back, 4 bases at V and 8 bases at J, with 14 bases in the middle. The CDR3 is 14 amino acids. Germline CDR1 is MNHEY and CDR2 is SVGAGI. The CDR3 bases are TGTGCCAGCAGTTCCCCCTCGGGAGGCGAAAAACTGTTTTTT. Translation gives CASSSPSGGEKLFF.

The rearrangement links TRBV27 to TRBJ1-2, with 9 bases identical to TRBD1. Trimming at V came to 4 bases and at J to 0 bases, leaving 3 bases not matched to a gene. Germline-derived CDR1 and CDR2 are MNHEY and SMNVEV (reference sequence). This CDR3 has 15 amino acids. CDR3 nucleotide sequence: TGTGCCAGCAGTTGGGGGACAGGGTCTAACTATGGCTACACCTTC. The encoded protein is CASSWGTGSNYGYTF.

The rearrangement uses TRBV27 and TRBJ2-7, with TRBD2 matching 7 bases. The J segment lost 7 bases and the V segment lost 5 bases, leaving 8 bases of the junction unmatched. Per germline, CDR1 MNHEY and CDR2 SMNVEV (reference sequence). This CDR3 is built from 13 residues. The CDR3 sequence is CASSPGGAGEQYF. The CDR3 region has the DNA TGTGCCAGCAGTCCGGGAGGAGCCGGGGAGCAGTACTTC.

This clone came up a few times. This chain connects TRBV12-3 or TRBV12-4 to TRBJ2-7; D is perhaps TRBD2 (6 bases). V shed 5 bases and J shed 6 bases, with 14 bases lying between them. The CDR3 consists of 13 residues. The CDR3: CASSQGLPGEQYF. In DNA form, the CDR3 reads TGTGCCAGCAGTCAGGGACTGCCGGGCGAGCAGTACTTC.

V is TRBV19 and J is TRBJ1-4; D call uncertain. The germline V gene has CDR1 LNHDA and CDR2 SQIVND (reference sequence). The CDR3 runs 15 residues. Trimming removed 1 base at V and 0 bases at J, with 6 bases between. DNA of the CDR3: TGTGCCAGTAGTATAGGCGTTGCAACTAATGAAAAACTGTTTTTT. Translation gives CASSIGVATNEKLFF.

This chain connects TRBV4-2 to TRBJ1-1, with TRBD1 identical over 8 bases. Germline loops: CDR1 LGHNA, CDR2 YNFKEQ. This CDR3 contains 15 residues. The V and J ends lost 6 bases and 4 bases, in that order; junction bases with no gene match: 10. The CDR3 loop reads CASSQPGGAGTEAFF. CDR3 DNA: TGTGCCAGCAGTCAGCCAGGGGGCGCAGGCACTGAAGCTTTCTTT.

The chain couples TRBV6-5 to TRBJ1-6; weak D call: TRBD1 (6 bases). CDR3 length: 16 amino acids. CDR1 is MNHEY and CDR2 is SVGAGI in the germline V gene. V shed 3 bases and J shed 2 bases, with 11 bases lying between them. The CDR3 reads CASSYPGAPYNSPLHF. The CDR3 nucleotides read TGTGCCAGCAGTTATCCAGGGGCACCCTATAATTCACCCCTCCACTTT.

As concerns this clone: Additional DNA sequences in this sample encode the identical CDR3. The genes are TRBV5-1 and TRBJ1-4, with D unclear. V was trimmed by 0 bases and J by 0 bases, leaving 6 bases between them. CDR3 length: 15 amino acids. The germline gives CDR1 SGHRS, CDR2 YFSETQ. The CDR3 sequence: CASSLAGATNEKLFF. CDR3 DNA: TGCGCCAGCAGCTTGGCAGGCGCAACTAATGAAAAACTGTTTTTT. Complete variable domain (other parts from reference TRBV5-1 and TRBJ1-4): KAGVTQTPRYLIKTRGQQVTLSCSPISGHRSVSWYQQTPGQGLQFLFEYFSETQRNKGNFPGRFSGRQFSNSRSEMNVSTLELGDSALYLCASSLAGATNEKLFFGSGTQLSVL.

This clone appeared once. The chain is built from TRBV11-2 and TRBJ2-7; D may be TRBD1 or TRBD2 (5 bases each). Germline values: CDR1 SGHAT, CDR2 FQNNGV. Deletions cut 3 bases from V and 2 bases from J, with 20 bases between. The CDR3 has 17 amino acids. As DNA, the CDR3 is TGTGCCAGCAGCTTGGCCCGAATGGGGGTCGGGACCTACGAGCAGTACTTC. It is translated as CASSLARMGVGTYEQYF. Drawing the rest from reference TRBV11-2 and TRBJ2-7, the complete variable domain is EAGVAQSPRYKIIEKRQSVAFWCNPISGHATLYWYQQILGQGPKLLIQFQNNGVVDDSQLPKDRFSAERLKGVDSTLKIQPAKLEDSAVYLCASSLARMGVGTYEQYFGPGTRLTVT.